A single sample is the source of the 10 T cell receptor beta chains below, sequenced in a study of cytomegalovirus exposure and HLA in healthy donors. PCR was performed using 60 Vbeta and 13 Jbeta primers. TCRdb's table, derived via immunoSEQ multiplex PCR, lists solely in-frame clones and lacks some. Of 200,000 to 250,000 clones detected, over 75% appear once; the ten largest clones hold 0.22%. Sequencing input: PBMCs. The receptors derive from a girl aged 2 to 9 in good health and CMV-seronegative.

This sequence joins TRBV21-1 and TRBJ2-2; the table's D gene call, TRBD1, was not cross checked with the DNA. TRBV21-1 is reported as a pseudogene. The CDR3 extends over 15 amino acids. CDR3 nucleotide sequence: TGTGCCAGCAGTGACAGGGTTTCTGGCACCGGGGAGCTGTTTTTT. Its protein product is CASSDRVSGTGELFF.

V gene TRBV19 combines with J gene TRBJ1-2; D gene uncertain. Germline assignment: CDR1 LNHDA and CDR2 SQIVND (reference sequence). The CDR3 totals 13 residues. V lost 8 bases to trimming and J lost 3 bases, with 13 bases between them. This CDR3 reads CASQAHTHYGYTF. The CDR3 DNA is TGTGCCAGTCAGGCCCACACCCACTATGGCTACACCTTC. The entire variable domain, with the rest obtained from reference TRBV19 and TRBJ1-2, is as follows: DGGITQSPKYLFRKEGQNVTLSCEQNLNHDAMYWYRQDPGQGLRLIYYSQIVNDFQKGDIAEGYSVSREKKESFPLTVTSAQKNPTAFYLCASQAHTHYGYTFGSGTRLTVV.

The rearrangement joins TRBV4-1 to TRBJ2-2; 8 bases are shared with TRBD2. The ends lost 6 bases at V and 7 bases at J; junction bases unmatched: 19. Germline CDR1 is MGHRA and CDR2 is YSYEKL. The CDR3 loop spans 18 amino acids. The CDR3 protein is CASRKSKGSGSEGGELFF. CDR3 DNA: TGCGCCAGCAGAAAAAGTAAAGGCAGCGGGAGTGAAGGCGGGGAGCTGTTTTTT.

The gene calls are TRBV19 and TRBJ1-1; no definite D call. CDR1 LNHDA and CDR2 SQIVND come from the germline V gene (reference sequence). Trimming removed 2 bases from V and 1 base from J, with 5 bases in between. This CDR3 comprises 13 residues. The CDR3 protein is CASSILKNTEAFF. In nucleotides, the CDR3 is TGTGCCAGTAGTATACTAAAGAACACTGAAGCTTTCTTT.

The chain uses TRBV7-2 and TRBJ2-7; the match to TRBD2 covers 10 bases. CDR3 length equals 17 residues. Germline-derived CDR1 and CDR2 are SGHTA and FQGNSA. Trimming at V came to 2 bases and at J to 2 bases, leaving 9 bases not matched to a gene. For the CDR3, the DNA is TGTGCCAGCAGCTTAACGGCTAGCGGGAGCCCGACCTACGAGCAGTACTTC. Its protein is CASSLTASGSPTYEQYF.

This chain connects TRBV9 to TRBJ2-1; TRBD2 matches at 7 bases. CDR1 and CDR2 from the germline V gene are SGDLS and YYNGEE. There are 15 residues in the CDR3. With V trimmed by 6 bases and J by 5 bases, 11 bases remained unmatched. Written as DNA, the CDR3 is TGTGCCAGCAACGGGGGGTTTGGGTTCAACAATGAGCAGTTCTTC. As protein: CASNGGFGFNNEQFF.

The gene calls are TRBV27 and TRBJ1-1; D is possibly TRBD1 (5 bases). This CDR3 region has 14 residues. Germline CDR1 MNHEY, CDR2 SMNVEV (reference sequence). V lost 0 bases and J 5 bases, leaving 10 bases between the germline ends. The CDR3 spells CASSLSAGITEAFF. Here the CDR3 DNA reads TGTGCCAGCAGTTTATCGGCAGGGATTACTGAAGCTTTCTTT.

There are a few counts of this clone. This chain connects TRBV5-8 to TRBJ1-4; D is unresolved. With 0 bases removed from V and 14 bases from J, the gap between germline ends came to 17 bases. Germline CDR1 reads SGHTS; CDR2 reads YDEGEE. This CDR3 contains 14 residues. The CDR3 protein is CASSLAPTDFGLFF. For the CDR3, the DNA is TGTGCCAGCAGCTTGGCGCCCACTGATTTCGGGCTGTTTTTT. The entire variable domain, with the rest obtained from reference TRBV5-8 and TRBJ1-4, is as follows: EAGVTQSPTHLIKTRGQQATLRCSPISGHTSVYWYQQALGLGLQFLLWYDEGEERNRGNFPPRFSGRQFPNYSSELNVNALELEDSALYLCASSLAPTDFGLFFGSGTQLSVL.

V usage is TRBV5-6 and J usage is TRBJ2-5; D unclear. The J call may not be correct, given that the DNA end is closer to TRBJ2-7. The germline gives CDR1 SGHDT, CDR2 YYEEEE. This CDR3 is 11 amino acids long. As DNA, the CDR3 is TGTGCCAGCAGCTACTCCTACGAGCAGTACTTC. Residues: CASSYSYEQYF.

V usage is TRBV6-5 and J usage is TRBJ2-1, with 7 positions matching TRBD1. This CDR3 is built from 15 residues. Germline-derived CDR1 and CDR2 are MNHEY and SVGAGI. The V segment lost 6 bases and the J segment 3 bases; nucleotides outside the gene matches: 8. The CDR3 sequence is CASSNRGAGYNEQFF. CDR3 sequence (DNA): TGTGCCAGCAGCAACAGGGGCGCGGGCTACAATGAGCAGTTCTTC.